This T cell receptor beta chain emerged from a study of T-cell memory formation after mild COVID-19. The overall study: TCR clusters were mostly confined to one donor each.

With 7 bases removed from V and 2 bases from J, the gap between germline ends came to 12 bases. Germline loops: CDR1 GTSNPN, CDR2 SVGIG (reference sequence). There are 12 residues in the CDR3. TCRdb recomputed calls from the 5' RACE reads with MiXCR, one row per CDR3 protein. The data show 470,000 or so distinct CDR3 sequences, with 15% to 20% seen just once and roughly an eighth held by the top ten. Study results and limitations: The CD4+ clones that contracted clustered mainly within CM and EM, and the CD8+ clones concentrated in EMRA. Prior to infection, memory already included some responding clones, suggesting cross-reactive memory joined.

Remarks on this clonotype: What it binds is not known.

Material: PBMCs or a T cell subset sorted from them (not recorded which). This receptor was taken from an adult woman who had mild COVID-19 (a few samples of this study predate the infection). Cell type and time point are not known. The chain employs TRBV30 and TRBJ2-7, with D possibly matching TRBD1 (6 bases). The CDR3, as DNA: TGTGCCTTGGCCAGGGGACCCTACGAGCAGTACTTC. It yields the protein CALARGPYEQYF.